Listed here is a single T cell receptor beta chain. The specificity of this receptor is unknown. Base qualities are not recorded, but no much larger clone differs from it by a single base. Other DNA sequences from this sample encode an identical CDR3 as well. The trial excluded patients who had a history of autoimmune disease or who were on systemic immunosuppression. Peripheral blood for TCR sequencing was collected from all dose cohorts at baseline, on cycle 4 day 1, and on cycle 7 day 1. The samples were drawn from a first-in-human, open-label, multicenter phase I dose-escalation trial of ivuxolimab. Adults with locally advanced or metastatic melanoma, renal cell carcinoma, hepatocellular carcinoma or head and neck squamous cell carcinoma were enrolled in the trial. Before TCR sequencing, CD4+ T cells and CD8+ T cells from peripheral blood were sorted into separate populations. To sequence the TCRbeta CDR3 region, genomic DNA was isolated from the sorted cells. The immunoSEQ Assay was used to sequence the TCRbeta CDR3 regions. TCRdb retrieved this table from immuneACCESS and kept in-frame rearrangements only. Not all clones are present; in checked studies, unresolved V genes account for under half, and no reason is known for the remainder. Recorded for this sample are approximately 13,000 clones; around 76% of them occurred a single time. Clones ranked in the top ten supply about 30% of the sample.

The data derive from a study of OX40 agonist ivuxolimab in advanced cancers. Regarding the complete study: Ivuxolimab, which targeted the costimulatory receptor OX40 (CD134), was an agonistic, fully human IgG2 monoclonal antibody. Prior anti-PD-1, anti-PD-L1 or anti-CTLA-4 therapy was permitted, and 40% of dose-escalation patients had received checkpoint inhibitors. The purpose of peripheral TCRbeta sequencing was to test whether ivuxolimab changed TCR sequence diversity and led to clonal T-cell expansion. In the dose-escalation cohort, 70% to 85% of patients were male, and the mean age was about 55 years, with a range of roughly 20 to 79. Partial responses occurred in three dose-escalation patients: two with cutaneous melanoma and one with hepatocellular carcinoma. Among the approximately 54 dose-escalation patients, some 20 had hepatocellular carcinoma, 15 or so melanoma, 9 renal cell carcinoma and 9 head and neck cancer. The monotherapy dose-escalation portion (N of about 47 patients) of the phase I ivuxolimab trial is reported in the paper. Intravenous ivuxolimab was administered to patients every 2 weeks at six dose levels: 0.01, 0.1, 0.3, 1.5, 3 and 10 mg/kg.

CDR1 SGHDT and CDR2 YYEEEE were looked up in the germline V gene. V is clipped by 3 bases and J by 4 bases, and the sequence between their germline boundaries is 6 bases long. The cysteine opens and the phenylalanine closes a CDR3 of 12 amino acids. Of the read, only the CDR3 DNA is kept; its 36 bases are in frame from base 1. Overall study results and their limits: Partial responders in the 0.1-3.0 mg/kg groups had among the lowest normalized peripheral clonal expansion, especially among CD8+ T cells. After ivuxolimab, expanded clones were on average more numerous among CD8+ T cells than among CD4+ T cells. Low levels of normalized T-cell clonal expansion were also seen in some patients who did not respond. Antigen specificity was not determined for the clonally expanded peripheral T cells. Clonal expansion of both CD4+ and CD8+ blood T cells was observed from baseline to week 6 at doses 0.1 to 3.0 mg/kg.

The receptor chain draws on TRBV5-6 and TRBJ2-3; the D segment might be TRBD1 or TRBD2, since each matches 5 bases. The clonotype originates from an adult with an advanced solid tumor such as melanoma, head and neck, liver or kidney cancer. Material: CD4+ or CD8+ T cells sorted from blood, obtained in a trial of the OX40 agonist ivuxolimab. The CDR3 here reads CASSWGPDTQYF. The DNA is as follows: TGTGCCAGCAGCTGGGGACCAGATACGCAGTATTTT. The reference TRBV5-6 and TRBJ2-3 proteins fill in what lies around the CDR3, so the full variable domain reads DAGVTQSPTHLIKTRGQQVTLRCSPKSGHDTVSWYQQALGQGPQFIFQYYEEEERQRGNFPDRFSGHQFPNYSSELNVNALLLGDSALYLCASSWGPDTQYFGPGTRLTVL.